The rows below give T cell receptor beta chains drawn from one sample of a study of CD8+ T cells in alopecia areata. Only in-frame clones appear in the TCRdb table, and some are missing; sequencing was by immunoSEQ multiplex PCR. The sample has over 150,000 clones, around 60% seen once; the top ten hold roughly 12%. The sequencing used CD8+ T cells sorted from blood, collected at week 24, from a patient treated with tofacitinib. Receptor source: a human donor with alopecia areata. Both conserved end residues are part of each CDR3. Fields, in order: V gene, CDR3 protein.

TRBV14,CASSQQGLDEKLFF
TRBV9,CASRGTGSSTDTQYF
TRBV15,CATSQGQGRTNEKLFF
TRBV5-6,CASSWGQGQAFF
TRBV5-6,CASSFQETQYF
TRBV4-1,CASSRWTGATEAFF
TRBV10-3,CAISGARDRAPYNEQFF
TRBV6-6,CASEGQTTDTQYF
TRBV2,CASRGRYNEQFF
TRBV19,CASSTRQGQGYTF
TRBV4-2,CASSPTGGPSQPQHF
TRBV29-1,CSVEEDRSYSYEQYF
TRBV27,CASSFGTGELFF
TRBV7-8,CASSFPATDTQYF
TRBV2,CASRDSPAKNIQYF
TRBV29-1,CSVRQASGANVLTF
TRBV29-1,CSVARRTTEAFF
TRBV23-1,CASTRGGDNQPQHF
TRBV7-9,CASSLGTDTQYF
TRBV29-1,CSVEDPGRGGEAFF
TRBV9,CASSGQGASGELFF
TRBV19,CASRERGLQETQYF
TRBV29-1,CSVEEVGGGGYEQYF
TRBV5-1,CASSSRQAVGELFF
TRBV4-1,CASSQEQPASNEQFF
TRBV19,CASSMVNSDTQYF
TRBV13,CASSPTGGGYGYTF